A single sample is the source of the 26 T cell receptor beta chains below, sequenced in a study of identical twins. TCRdb itself ran the 5' RACE reads through MiXCR, one entry per CDR3 protein. The table has roughly 290,000 distinct CDR3 sequences, 7.5% to 9.5% seen once. The same sample was also studied in work on yellow fever vaccine responses in identical twins.

The sample taken for sequencing was CD8+ T cells sorted from blood. These receptors came from a woman between 18 and 29 years old in good health.

This sequence joins TRBV4-3 and TRBJ1-6, with 7 positions matching TRBD1. Germline CDR1 and CDR2: LGHNA and YSLEER. V was pared by 1 base and J by 10 bases, with 4 bases of the junction left unmatched. The CDR3 totals 14 residues. The CDR3 here is CASSQGDSGSPLHF. The CDR3, as DNA: TGCGCCAGCAGCCAAGGGGACAGTGGCTCACCCCTCCACTTT.

The V call is TRBV9, the J call TRBJ1-1; D might be TRBD1 (5 bases). This CDR3 spans 13 amino acids. Trimming shortened V by 5 bases and J by 1 base, and 9 bases separated the two germline ends. Germline V gene lookup returns CDR1 SGDLS and CDR2 YYNGEE. The CDR3 DNA reads as TGTGCCAGCAGTGCTGGGGGGAACACTGAAGCTTTCTTT. Translation: CASSAGGNTEAFF.

Turning to this clonotype: This may be a read error, as it is one base from a much larger clone. The chain joins TRBV7-8 to TRBJ2-1; 7 bases are shared with TRBD1. There are 14 residues in the CDR3. The junction had 6 bases not matched to a gene; V was cut back by 5 bases and J by 5 bases. Germline CDR1 reads SGHVS; CDR2 reads FQNEAQ. The chain's CDR3 is CASSIGQADNEQFF. CDR3 bases: TGTGCCAGCAGCATAGGACAGGCAGACAATGAGCAGTTCTTC.

The chain combines TRBV29-1 with TRBJ2-5; D unclear. CDR3 length: 14 amino acids. Trimming left V 1 base short and J 3 bases short, with 12 bases between. Germline V CDR1 and CDR2: SQVTM, ANQGSEA. CDR3 in amino acids: CSVEVEWREETQYF. CDR3 DNA: TGCAGCGTTGAAGTCGAGTGGCGCGAAGAGACCCAGTACTTC.

Remarks on this clonotype: A much larger clonotype is one base distant, so this may be a read error. This sequence joins TRBV28 and TRBJ2-7, with TRBD1 matching 7 bases. The germline gives CDR1 MDHEN, CDR2 SYDVKM. The J segment lost 0 bases and the V segment lost 11 bases, leaving 7 bases of the junction unmatched. The CDR3 runs to 13 residues. In DNA, the CDR3 is TGTGCCGGCGGACAGGCGAACTCCTACGAGCAGTACTTC. This encodes CAGGQANSYEQYF.

The rearrangement uses TRBV20-1 and TRBJ2-5; 8 bases map to TRBD1. This CDR3 spans 13 amino acids. Trimming cost V 3 bases and J 5 bases; bases outside gene matches: 5. Germline CDR1 and CDR2: DFQATT and SNEGSKA (reference sequence). The CDR3 bases are TGCAGTGCTAGTAGGACAGGGAATGAGACCCAGTACTTC. Amino acids: CSASRTGNETQYF.

This clonotype showed up many times. The chain has TRBV6-1 and TRBJ1-3; D possibly corresponds to TRBD1 (6 bases). CDR1 MNHNS and CDR2 SASEGT come from the germline V gene. The CDR3 has 14 amino acids. V lost 7 bases, J lost 1 base, and 11 bases lay in between. This CDR3 reads CASTWTESGNTIYF. DNA of the CDR3: TGTGCCAGCACCTGGACAGAATCTGGAAACACCATATATTTT.

The chain couples TRBV7-8 to TRBJ2-5, with TRBD1 matching 9 bases. Germline V lookup: CDR1 SGHVS, CDR2 FQNEAQ. The CDR3 has 16 residues. With 6 bases clipped from V and 5 bases from J, the junction kept 13 bases outside the gene matches. The CDR3 sequence is CASRNDPGQGGETQYF. CDR3 sequence (DNA): TGTGCCAGCAGAAATGATCCGGGACAGGGCGGGGAGACCCAGTACTTC.

This clonotype was seen many times. The V gene is TRBV5-6, the J gene TRBJ2-7; D is undetermined. Germline CDR1 reads SGHDT; CDR2 reads YYEEEE. CDR3 length: 11 residues. Trimming took 3 bases from V and 6 from J, leaving 7 bases between them. CDR3 residues: CASSWVGEQYF. The CDR3 DNA reads TGTGCCAGCAGCTGGGTAGGCGAGCAGTACTTC.

This clonotype was seen a few times. This chain joins TRBV4-1 and TRBJ2-2; D may be TRBD1 or TRBD2 (6 bases each). CDR3 size: 16 residues. V lost 4 bases to trimming and J lost 4 bases, with 16 bases between them. Germline V gene lookup returns CDR1 MGHRA and CDR2 YSYEKL. CDR3 loop: CASSLAGHSSTGELFF. CDR3 bases: TGCGCCAGCAGCCTCGCGGGACACTCGAGCACCGGGGAGCTGTTTTTT.

This clonotype was seen only a few times. This chain connects TRBV19 to TRBJ1-1; no firm D call. The length of the CDR3 is 11 residues. The germline V gene encodes CDR1 LNHDA and CDR2 SQIVND (reference sequence). V lost 7 bases to trimming and J lost 11 bases, with 14 bases between them. The CDR3 region is CASILGLVAFF. The CDR3 DNA sequence: TGTGCCAGTATATTAGGATTGGTCGCTTTCTTT.

This clonotype was counted ten times or more. CDR3 coding DNA: TGTGCCAGCAGCCCGGGGACATCCTCCTACGAGCAGTACTTC. The encoded protein is CASSPGTSSYEQYF. The rearrangement uses TRBV7-9 and TRBJ2-7; TRBD1 is a possible D gene (6 bases). V lost 5 bases and J lost 0, with 11 bases in between. Per the germline V gene, CDR1 is SEHNR and CDR2 is FQNEAQ (reference sequence). This CDR3 has 14 amino acids.

This clonotype was seen a handful of times. This chain's CDR3 is CASTTGSVGYNEQFF. The CDR3 DNA sequence: TGTGCCAGTACCACAGGTAGCGTGGGCTACAATGAGCAGTTCTTC. The gene calls are TRBV19 and TRBJ2-1; the D call may be TRBD1 or TRBD2 (5 bases each). This CDR3 contains 15 residues. Between the trimmed V and J ends, which lost 7 bases and 3 bases, there was a span of 16 bases. The germline V gene has CDR1 LNHDA and CDR2 SQIVND (reference sequence).

This clonotype appeared a few times. The chain carries TRBV6-4 and TRBJ2-5; the D is unclear. V lost 6 bases, J lost 2 bases, and 13 bases lay in between. This CDR3 region has 14 residues. Germline V gene data show CDR1 as MRHNA and CDR2 as SNTAGT. CDR3 nucleotide sequence: TGTGCCAGCAGGGGCTCATTCGTTCAAGAGACCCAGTACTTC. Translation: CASRGSFVQETQYF.

This clonotype was detected only a few times. This chain connects TRBV27 to TRBJ2-2, with 7 bases identical to TRBD1. CDR1 MNHEY and CDR2 SMNVEV come from the germline V gene (reference sequence). The CDR3 has 13 residues. V shed 11 bases and J 3 bases; nucleotides not matched to a gene: 6. Here the CDR3 DNA reads TGTGCCGGCCGGGACAGTTACACCGGGGAGCTGTTTTTT. It is translated as CAGRDSYTGELFF.

V gene TRBV6-1 combines with J gene TRBJ2-3; D is unresolved. Germline V gene lookup returns CDR1 MNHNS and CDR2 SASEGT. Between the trimmed V and J ends, which lost 7 bases and 7 bases, there was a span of 15 bases. This CDR3 is built from 13 residues. The CDR3 DNA sequence: TGTGCCAGCACCGACCACCGCATAAATACGCAGTATTTT. Translation: CASTDHRINTQYF.

This clonotype occurred a few times. The chain recombines TRBV27 with TRBJ2-5; possible D gene TRBD2, 5 bases. This CDR3 is built from 18 residues. The V gene's germline CDR1 is MNHEY and CDR2 SMNVEV (reference sequence). Trimming took off 3 bases at V and 4 bases at J, with 24 bases between the two ends. CDR3 in DNA: TGTGCCAGCAGTTTTGGTCCCCTATTGGGGAGAGGAGTAGAGACCCAGTACTTC. Translating gives CASSFGPLLGRGVETQYF.

This clonotype has at least ten counts. V is TRBV29-1 and J is TRBJ2-3; D remains ambiguous. V dropped 0 bases and J dropped 2 bases, with 6 bases sitting between them. Germline loops: CDR1 SQVTM, CDR2 ANQGSEA. CDR3 size: 13 residues. This CDR3 is CSVEDYNTDTQYF. CDR3 nucleotide sequence: TGCAGCGTTGAAGATTACAACACAGATACGCAGTATTTT.

This clonotype was counted ten times or more. This chain uses TRBV15 with TRBJ2-7; D is unclear. V lost 4 bases and J 4 bases, leaving 11 bases between the germline ends. CDR3 length: 13 amino acids. Germline lookup yields CDR1 LNHNV and CDR2 YYDKDF (reference sequence). CDR3 protein: CATSKELNYEQYF. The CDR3 DNA reads as TGTGCCACCAGCAAAGAATTGAATTACGAGCAGTACTTC.

Here the CDR3 DNA reads TGTGCCAGCAGCGTAGCAACAGATCTGAACACTGAAGCTTTCTTT. It is translated as CASSVATDLNTEAFF. J is TRBJ1-1 and V is TRBV9; D ambiguous. CDR1 SGDLS and CDR2 YYNGEE come from the germline V gene. The CDR3 runs to 15 residues. V was cut by 0 bases and J by 0 bases, with 9 bases left in between.

The V call is TRBV4-3, the J call TRBJ2-2; 7 bases match TRBD1. Germline V lookup: CDR1 LGHNA, CDR2 YSLEER. V shed 1 base, J shed 4 bases, and the junction held 18 bases outside the gene matches. CDR3 length: 20 amino acids. Written as DNA, the CDR3 is TGCGCCAGCAGCCAAGGGCTTGCGAGCCCGGGACAGAAAGTCACCGGGGAGCTGTTTTTT. It specifies CASSQGLASPGQKVTGELFF.

The chain joins TRBV11-2 to TRBJ2-1; no firm D call. In germline, CDR1 is SGHAT, CDR2 FQNNGV. The CDR3 sequence is 12 residues long. Trimming took 5 bases from V and 12 from J, leaving 14 bases between them. The CDR3, as DNA: TGTGCCAGCAGCCCCCAACTACCTTGGCAGTTCTTC. Protein sequence: CASSPQLPWQFF.

This clonotype appeared a few times. This sequence joins TRBV10-2 and TRBJ1-5; a weak D match, TRBD1 (5 bases). The CDR3 runs to 14 residues. CDR1 is WSHSY and CDR2 is SAAADI in the germline V gene. V lost 3 bases to trimming and J lost 2 bases, with 8 bases between them. In nucleotides, the CDR3 is TGCGCCAGCAGTGAAAGGGGCGGCAATCAGCCCCAGCATTTT. Translation: CASSERGGNQPQHF.

This clonotype has a count of ten or more. This sequence joins TRBV25-1 and TRBJ2-3, with D hard to call. Germline assignment: CDR1 MGHDK and CDR2 SYGVNS. The CDR3 runs to 14 residues. Trimming left V 2 bases short and J 2 bases short, with 8 bases between. DNA of the CDR3: TGTGCCAGCAGTGAAATAGAACCCACAGATACGCAGTATTTT. It is translated as CASSEIEPTDTQYF.

This chain joins TRBV4-3 and TRBJ2-3; possibly TRBD1 for D (6 bases). Germline CDR1 is LGHNA and CDR2 is YSLEER. V was shortened by 1 base and J by 0 bases, with 17 bases between the two germline ends. The CDR3 is 18 amino acids. CDR3 coding DNA: TGCGCCAGCAGCCAAGCTACCGGGACATACTCTAGCACAGATACGCAGTATTTT. This encodes CASSQATGTYSSTDTQYF.

This clonotype was picked up a small number of times. This chain joins TRBV29-1 and TRBJ2-2, with D perhaps TRBD1 (6 bases). Germline CDR1 and CDR2: SQVTM and ANQGSEA. Between the trimmed V and J ends, which lost 4 bases and 3 bases, there was a span of 9 bases. CDR3 length equals 13 residues. The CDR3 sequence is CSVVQGYTGELFF. The CDR3 region has the DNA TGCAGCGTTGTTCAGGGGTACACCGGGGAGCTGTTTTTT.